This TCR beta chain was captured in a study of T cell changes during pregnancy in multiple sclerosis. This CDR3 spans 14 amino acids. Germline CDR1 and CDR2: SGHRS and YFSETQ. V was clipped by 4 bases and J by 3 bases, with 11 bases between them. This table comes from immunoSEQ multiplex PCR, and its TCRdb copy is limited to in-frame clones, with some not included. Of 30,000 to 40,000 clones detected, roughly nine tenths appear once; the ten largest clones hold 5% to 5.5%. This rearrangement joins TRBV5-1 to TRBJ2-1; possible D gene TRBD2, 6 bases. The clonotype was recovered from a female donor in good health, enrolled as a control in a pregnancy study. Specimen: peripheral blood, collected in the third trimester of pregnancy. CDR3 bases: TGCGCCAGCAGCCCCGGAGGGGACTACAATGAGCAGTTCTTC. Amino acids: CASSPGGDYNEQFF.